This T cell receptor (beta chain) was recovered during a study of siplizumab effects on memory and regulatory T cells (dated by TCRdb to about 2019). General notes on the study: The study examined how the anti-CD2 antibody siplizumab affects alloreactive T-cell subsets in allogeneic mixed lymphocyte reactions built from human PBMCs. On the study overall, not on this receptor specifically: No functional confirmation was obtained for the suppressive function of proliferating Tregs from siplizumab cultures. Sequences below about 10^-5 frequency were poorly captured, so only a minor fraction of alloreactive clones could be mapped to unstimulated subsets. Of the alloreactive CD4+ clones that could be mapped, the Treg-derived share averaged about 63% with siplizumab compared with around 27% in control reactions. About 75-97% of proliferating CD4+ or CD8+ clones could not be given a naive or memory phenotype. The cumulative frequency of alloreactive sequences traceable to unstimulated CD4+ memory T cells was significantly reduced by siplizumab. Unstimulated naive T cells appeared to be more diverse than memory T cells, and naive cells seemed to make a substantial contribution to the alloresponse.

Library generation was performed with the immunoSEQ multiplex PCR assay. The deep sequencing platform assayed roughly 10^5 TCR templates per sample. Genomic DNA extracted from sorted T cells was used for TCRbeta CDR3 sequencing. As for the authors' bioinformatics: The R programming language was used for clonal analysis of the TCRbeta CDR3 data. Unstimulated samples were compared with post-reaction CFSE-low samples to define alloreactive CD4+ and CD8+ clones. Regulatory or non-regulatory origin of alloreactive CD4+ clones was assigned by matching sequences to the sorted unstimulated Treg and non-Treg repertoires. TCRdb carries this immuneACCESS record with in-frame sequences only. Its versions omit some clonotypes, under half of them owing to an unresolved V gene in the studies checked, with the rest unexplained. Clone size and the V and J calls come from that table; the DNA yielded D and trimming. This sample lists roughly 100,000 clones; around 90% were detected once. Clones ranked in the top ten supply 9.5% to 15% of the sample.

As concerns this clone: Its cognate antigen has yet to be identified. No per-base quality is available; no much larger clone lies one base away.

Sorted unstimulated T cells and proliferating T cells recovered from mixed lymphocyte reactions were subjected to TCRbeta CDR3 sequencing. Fresh whole blood from 9 to 10 HLA-typed healthy donors served as the source for isolating PBMCs. To map where alloreactive clones came from, CD4+ non-regulatory T cells in the unstimulated state were FACS-sorted. Reading the germline V gene (reference sequence) gives CDR1 LNHDA and CDR2 SQIVND. Reading from cysteine to phenylalanine, the CDR3 counts 14 amino acids. Just the 42-base CDR3 DNA is kept, in frame starting at base 1. After removal of 10 bases from V and 1 base from J, the junction retains 10 bases not matched to a gene.

What was sequenced was non-Treg CD4+ T cells sorted from blood. In light of the paper, this sample's cell subset or site label describes: FACS-sorted unstimulated CD4+ non-regulatory T cells. The TCR sequence derives from a human donor in good health. The chain was built from TRBV19 and TRBJ2-7; TRBD2 aligns with 7 central bases. The sequenced DNA: TGTGCCAACTCCGCTGGGGGGGGTTCCTACGAGCAGTACTTC. Its amino acids are CANSAGGGSYEQYF.